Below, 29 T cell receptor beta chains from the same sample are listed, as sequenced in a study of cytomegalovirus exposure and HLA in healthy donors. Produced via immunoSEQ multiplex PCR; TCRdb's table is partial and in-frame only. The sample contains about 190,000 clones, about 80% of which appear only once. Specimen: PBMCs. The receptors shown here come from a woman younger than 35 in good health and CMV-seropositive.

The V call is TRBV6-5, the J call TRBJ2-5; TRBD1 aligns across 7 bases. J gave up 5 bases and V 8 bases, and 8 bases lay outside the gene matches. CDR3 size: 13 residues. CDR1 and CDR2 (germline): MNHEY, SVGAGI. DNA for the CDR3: TGTGCCAGCCAGACTACAGGGGCGGAGACCCAGTACTTC. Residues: CASQTTGAETQYF.

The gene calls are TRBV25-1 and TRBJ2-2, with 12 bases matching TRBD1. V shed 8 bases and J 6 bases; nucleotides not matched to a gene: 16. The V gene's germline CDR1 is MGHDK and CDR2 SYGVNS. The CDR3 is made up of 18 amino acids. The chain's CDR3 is CASEATGQGALSAGELFF. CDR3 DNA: TGTGCCAGCGAAGCAACGGGACAGGGGGCATTATCTGCCGGGGAGCTGTTTTTT.

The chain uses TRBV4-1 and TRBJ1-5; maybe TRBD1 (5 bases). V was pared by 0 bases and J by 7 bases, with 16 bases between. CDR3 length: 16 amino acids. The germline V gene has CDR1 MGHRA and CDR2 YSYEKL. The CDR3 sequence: CASSQEGVASGQPQHF. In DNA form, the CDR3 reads TGCGCCAGCAGCCAAGAAGGGGTGGCCTCAGGGCAGCCCCAGCATTTT.

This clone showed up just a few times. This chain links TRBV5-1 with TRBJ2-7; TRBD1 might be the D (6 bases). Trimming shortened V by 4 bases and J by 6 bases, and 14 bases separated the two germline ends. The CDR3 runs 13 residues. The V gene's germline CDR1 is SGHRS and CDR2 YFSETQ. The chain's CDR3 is CASSMGSGAEQYF. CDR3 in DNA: TGCGCCAGCAGCATGGGCTCAGGGGCCGAGCAGTACTTC.

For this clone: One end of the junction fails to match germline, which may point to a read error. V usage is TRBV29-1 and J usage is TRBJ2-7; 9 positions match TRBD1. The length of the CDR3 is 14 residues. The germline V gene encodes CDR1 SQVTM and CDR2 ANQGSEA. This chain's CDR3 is CSAETGTGHYEQYF. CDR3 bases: TGCAGCGCTGAAACCGGGACAGGGCACTACGAGCAGTACTTC.

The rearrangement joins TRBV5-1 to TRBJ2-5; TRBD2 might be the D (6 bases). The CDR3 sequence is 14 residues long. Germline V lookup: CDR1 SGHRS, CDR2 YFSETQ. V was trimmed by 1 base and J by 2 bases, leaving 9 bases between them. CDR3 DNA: TGCGCCAGCAGCTTGCGAGGACTACAAGAGACCCAGTACTTC. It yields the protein CASSLRGLQETQYF.

CDR3 sequence (DNA): TGTGCCAGCAGCTCTGGACAGGGGAACTACAATGAGCAGTTCTTC. It codes for CASSSGQGNYNEQFF. The V call is TRBV7-9, the J call TRBJ2-1; 9 bases map to TRBD1. The ends lost 4 bases at V and 3 bases at J; junction bases unmatched: 4. The V gene's germline CDR1 is SEHNR and CDR2 FQNEAQ (reference sequence). The CDR3 spans 15 residues.

The chain's CDR3 is CASSLGTSVDTQYF. CDR3 nucleotides: TGTGCCAGCAGCTTGGGCACCAGCGTTGATACGCAGTATTTT. This chain links TRBV5-6 with TRBJ2-3, with D unresolved. Germline V gene data show CDR1 as SGHDT and CDR2 as YYEEEE. This CDR3 region has 14 residues. V gave up 0 bases and J gave up 6 bases, with 11 bases separating them.

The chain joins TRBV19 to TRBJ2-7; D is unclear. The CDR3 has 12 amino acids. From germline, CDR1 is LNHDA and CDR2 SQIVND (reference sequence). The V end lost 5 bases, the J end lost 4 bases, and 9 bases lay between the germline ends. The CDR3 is CASSDMGYEQYF. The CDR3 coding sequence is TGTGCCAGTAGTGACATGGGTTACGAGCAGTACTTC.

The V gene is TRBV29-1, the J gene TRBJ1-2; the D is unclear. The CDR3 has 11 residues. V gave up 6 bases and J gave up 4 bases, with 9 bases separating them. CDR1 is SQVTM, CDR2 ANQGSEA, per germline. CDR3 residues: CSVTTVYGYTF. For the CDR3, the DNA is TGCAGCGTAACAACCGTCTATGGCTACACCTTC.

This CDR3 is CASSLGTSTDTQYF. The CDR3 nucleotides read TGTGCCAGCAGTCTCGGGACTAGCACAGATACGCAGTATTTT. The chain links TRBV6-5 to TRBJ2-3; the D gene is possibly TRBD2 (6 bases). This CDR3 has 14 residues. V shed 5 bases and J shed 0 bases, with 9 bases lying between them. CDR1 and CDR2 (germline): MNHEY, SVGAGI.

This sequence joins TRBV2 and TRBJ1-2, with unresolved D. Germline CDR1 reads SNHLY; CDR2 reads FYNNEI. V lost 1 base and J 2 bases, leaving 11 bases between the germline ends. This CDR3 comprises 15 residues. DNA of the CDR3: TGTGCCAGCAGTGAAGGAGGCTCGGGAAACTATGGCTACACCTTC. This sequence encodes CASSEGGSGNYGYTF.

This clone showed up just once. CDR3 DNA: TGTGCCAGCAGTTTATACTGGGGCGGAGGGAACTATGGCTACACCTTC. It codes for CASSLYWGGGNYGYTF. This chain uses TRBV27 with TRBJ1-2; D might be TRBD1 (5 bases). The germline gives CDR1 MNHEY, CDR2 SMNVEV (reference sequence). V lost 1 base and J lost 2, with 14 bases in between. The CDR3 loop spans 16 amino acids.

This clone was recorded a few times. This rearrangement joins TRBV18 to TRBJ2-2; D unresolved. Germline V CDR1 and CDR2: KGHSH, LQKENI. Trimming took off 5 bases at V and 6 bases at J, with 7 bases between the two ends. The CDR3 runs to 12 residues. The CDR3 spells CASSSPAGELFF. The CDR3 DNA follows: TGTGCCAGCTCATCCCCCGCCGGGGAGCTGTTTTTT.

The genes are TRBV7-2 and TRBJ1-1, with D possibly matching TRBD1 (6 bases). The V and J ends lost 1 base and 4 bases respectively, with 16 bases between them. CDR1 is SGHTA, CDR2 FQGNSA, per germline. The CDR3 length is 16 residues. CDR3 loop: CASSLDPLRGGTEAFF. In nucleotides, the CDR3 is TGTGCCAGCAGCTTAGACCCTCTGAGGGGGGGCACTGAAGCTTTCTTT.

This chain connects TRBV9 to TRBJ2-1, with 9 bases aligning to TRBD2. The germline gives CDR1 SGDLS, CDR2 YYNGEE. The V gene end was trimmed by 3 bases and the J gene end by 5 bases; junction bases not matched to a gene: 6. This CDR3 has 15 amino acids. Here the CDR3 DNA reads TGTGCCAGCAGCGCCACTAGCGGGCCAGACAATGAGCAGTTCTTC. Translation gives CASSATSGPDNEQFF.

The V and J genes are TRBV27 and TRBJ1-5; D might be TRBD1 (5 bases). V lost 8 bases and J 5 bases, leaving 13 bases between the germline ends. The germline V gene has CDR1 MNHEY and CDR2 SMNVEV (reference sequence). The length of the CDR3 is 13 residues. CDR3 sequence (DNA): TGTGCCAGCGGGGCGGACGGCGATCAGCCCCAGCATTTT. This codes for CASGADGDQPQHF.

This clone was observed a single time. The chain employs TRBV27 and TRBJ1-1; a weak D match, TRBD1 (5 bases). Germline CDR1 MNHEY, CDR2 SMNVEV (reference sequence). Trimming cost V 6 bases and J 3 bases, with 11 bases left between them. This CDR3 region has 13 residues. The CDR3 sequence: CASSRQTHTEAFF. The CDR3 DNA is TGTGCCAGCAGCAGACAGACCCACACTGAAGCTTTCTTT.

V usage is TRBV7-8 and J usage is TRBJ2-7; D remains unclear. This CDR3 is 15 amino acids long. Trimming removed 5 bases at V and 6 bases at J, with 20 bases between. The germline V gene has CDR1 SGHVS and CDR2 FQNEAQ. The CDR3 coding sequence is TGTGCCAGCAGCCAAAACGCGTACTCCGAAACCGAGCAGTACTTC. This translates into CASSQNAYSETEQYF.

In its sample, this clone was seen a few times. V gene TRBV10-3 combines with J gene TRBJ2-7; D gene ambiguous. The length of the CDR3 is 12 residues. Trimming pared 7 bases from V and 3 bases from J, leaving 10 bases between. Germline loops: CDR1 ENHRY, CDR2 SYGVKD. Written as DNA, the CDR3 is TGTGCCATCAAGAACAGCAACTACGAGCAGTACTTC. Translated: CAIKNSNYEQYF.

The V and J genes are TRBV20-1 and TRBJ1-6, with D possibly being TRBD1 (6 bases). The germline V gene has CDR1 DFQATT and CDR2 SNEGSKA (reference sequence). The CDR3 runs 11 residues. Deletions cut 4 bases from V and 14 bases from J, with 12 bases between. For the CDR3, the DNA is TGCAGTGCTAACCTCCAGGGGACCCTCCACTTT. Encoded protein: CSANLQGTLHF.

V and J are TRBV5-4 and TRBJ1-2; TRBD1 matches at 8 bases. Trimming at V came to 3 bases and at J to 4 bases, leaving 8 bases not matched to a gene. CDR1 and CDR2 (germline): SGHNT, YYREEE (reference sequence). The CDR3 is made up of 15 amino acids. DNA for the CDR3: TGTGCCAGCAGCTCCTGGGACAGGAGATTCTATGGCTACACCTTC. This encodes CASSSWDRRFYGYTF.

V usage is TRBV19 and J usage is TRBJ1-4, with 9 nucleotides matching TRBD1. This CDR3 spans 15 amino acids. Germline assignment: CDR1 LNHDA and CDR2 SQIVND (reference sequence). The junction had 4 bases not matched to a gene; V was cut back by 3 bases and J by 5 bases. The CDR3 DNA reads TGTGCCAGTAGTATCTGGACAGGGGAGAATGAAAAACTGTTTTTT. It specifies CASSIWTGENEKLFF.

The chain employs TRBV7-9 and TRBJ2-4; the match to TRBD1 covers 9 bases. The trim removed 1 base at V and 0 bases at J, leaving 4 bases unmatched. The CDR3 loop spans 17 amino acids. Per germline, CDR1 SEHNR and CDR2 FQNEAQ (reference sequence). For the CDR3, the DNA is TGTGCCAGCAGCTTAGGACAGGGGGGCCCAGCCAAAAACATTCAGTACTTC. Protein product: CASSLGQGGPAKNIQYF. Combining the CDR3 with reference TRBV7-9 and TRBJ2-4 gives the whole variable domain DTGVSQNPRHKITKRGQNVTFRCDPISEHNRLYWYRQTLGQGPEFLTYFQNEAQLEKSRLLSDRFSAERPKGSFSTLEIQRTEQGDSAMYLCASSLGQGGPAKNIQYFGAGTRLSVL.

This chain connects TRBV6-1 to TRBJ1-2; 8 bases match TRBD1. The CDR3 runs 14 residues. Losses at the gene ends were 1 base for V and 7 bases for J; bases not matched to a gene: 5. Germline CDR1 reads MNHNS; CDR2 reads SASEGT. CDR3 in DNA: TGTGCCAGCAGTGAAGGAGGGACAGGCGGTGGCTACACCTTC. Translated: CASSEGGTGGGYTF.

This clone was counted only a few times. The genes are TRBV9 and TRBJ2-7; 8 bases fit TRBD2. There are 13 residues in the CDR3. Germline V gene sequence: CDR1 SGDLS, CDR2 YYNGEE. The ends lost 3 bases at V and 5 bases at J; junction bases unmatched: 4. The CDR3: CASSARGAHEQYF. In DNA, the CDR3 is TGTGCCAGCAGCGCGCGGGGGGCCCACGAGCAGTACTTC.

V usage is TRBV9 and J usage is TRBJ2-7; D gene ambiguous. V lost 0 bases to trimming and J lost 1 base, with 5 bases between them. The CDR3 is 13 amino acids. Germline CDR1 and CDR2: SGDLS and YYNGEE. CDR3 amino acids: CASSVDTSYEQYF. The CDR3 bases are TGTGCCAGCAGCGTAGACACATCCTACGAGCAGTACTTC.

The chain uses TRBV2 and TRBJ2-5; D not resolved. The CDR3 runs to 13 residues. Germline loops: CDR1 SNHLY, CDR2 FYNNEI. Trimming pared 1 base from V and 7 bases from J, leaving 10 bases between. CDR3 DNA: TGTGCCAGCAGTGAAGGAGCTTCGGTGACCCAGTACTTC. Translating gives CASSEGASVTQYF. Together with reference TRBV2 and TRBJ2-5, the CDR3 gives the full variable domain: EPEVTQTPSHQVTQMGQEVILRCVPISNHLYFYWYRQILGQKVEFLVSFYNNEISEKSEIFDDQFSVERPDGSNFTLKIRSTKLEDSAMYFCASSEGASVTQYFGPGTRLLVL.

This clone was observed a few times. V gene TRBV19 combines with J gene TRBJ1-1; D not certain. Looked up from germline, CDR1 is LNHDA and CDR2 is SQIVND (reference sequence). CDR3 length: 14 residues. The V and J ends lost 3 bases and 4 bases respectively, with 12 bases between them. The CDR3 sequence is CASSMTQLGTEAFF. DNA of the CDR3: TGTGCCAGTAGTATGACACAGCTCGGCACTGAAGCTTTCTTT.